The clone carrying this T cell receptor beta chain was seen a single time. The antigen is undetermined. This sample was taken from a study of a mutant IDH1 vaccine in newly diagnosed glioma. At the level of the study: Patients began vaccination 4-6 weeks after radiotherapy alone, or with temozolomide cycles. Before enrollment, the patients had been treated with radiotherapy alone, temozolomide alone, or both together. Most of them had received both.

The data were produced by immunoSEQ multiplex PCR, yet TCRdb's version contains in-frame clones alone and is incomplete. The sample contains tens of thousands of clones, under 90% of which appear only once. Noted time point: week 11, during vaccination. Vaccine doses each comprised 300 ug of mutant IDH1 20-mer peptide, with topical imiquimod. The study's findings and limits: Among all patients, vaccine-induced immune responses occurred in approximately 93%.

V was clipped by 0 bases and J by 0 bases, with 7 bases between them. The CDR3 has 14 residues. CDR1 is SGHRS, CDR2 YFSETQ, per germline. This rearrangement joins TRBV5-1 to TRBJ2-7; D gene uncertain. Material: PBMCs, obtained from a glioma patient whose treatment included an IDH1 peptide vaccine. This sequence originates from a man aged 30 to 39 with glioma. CDR3 loop: CASSLDPSSYEQYF. In DNA form, the CDR3 reads TGCGCCAGCAGCTTGGACCCTAGCTCCTACGAGCAGTACTTC.